The sample holds one count of the clone carrying this T cell receptor beta chain. Its antigen remains unknown. CDR3 size: 14 residues. The germline V gene has CDR1 SGHNT and CDR2 YYREEE (reference sequence). The V and J ends lost 7 bases and 5 bases respectively, with 18 bases between them. The table came from immunoSEQ multiplex PCR; TCRdb's copy has only in-frame clones and leaves some out. The sample carries more than 10,000 clones, roughly 84% recorded once. The sample comes from a study of T cells in localized non-small cell lung cancer. Study-level findings and limits: An association was observed between higher blood T cell density and longer overall survival. Uninvolved adjacent lung had higher T cell clonality than tumor and all other tissues. For the top 100 tumor clones, a median about 50 also appeared in adjacent lung.

The J gene is TRBJ2-5, the V gene TRBV5-4; D possibly matches TRBD1 or TRBD2 (6 bases each). This sequence originates from a male donor older than 55 with stage III lung adenocarcinoma. The source was peripheral blood, collected before any cancer treatment. The CDR3 bases are TGTGCCAGCTCATGGAGGGGGAGCAGTGAGACCCAGTACTTC. This gives the protein CASSWRGSSETQYF.